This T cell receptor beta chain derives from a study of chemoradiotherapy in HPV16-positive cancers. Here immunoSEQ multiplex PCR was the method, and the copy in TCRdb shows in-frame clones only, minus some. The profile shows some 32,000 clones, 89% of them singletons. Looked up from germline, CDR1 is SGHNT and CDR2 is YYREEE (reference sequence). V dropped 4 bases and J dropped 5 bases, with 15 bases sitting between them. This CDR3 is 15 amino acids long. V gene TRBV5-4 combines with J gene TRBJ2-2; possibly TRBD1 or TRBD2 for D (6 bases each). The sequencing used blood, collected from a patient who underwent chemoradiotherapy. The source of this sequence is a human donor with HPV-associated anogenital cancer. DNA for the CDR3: TGTGCCAGCAGCCTCGGAGGGGGAGAAACCGGGGAGCTGTTTTTT. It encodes CASSLGGGETGELFF.